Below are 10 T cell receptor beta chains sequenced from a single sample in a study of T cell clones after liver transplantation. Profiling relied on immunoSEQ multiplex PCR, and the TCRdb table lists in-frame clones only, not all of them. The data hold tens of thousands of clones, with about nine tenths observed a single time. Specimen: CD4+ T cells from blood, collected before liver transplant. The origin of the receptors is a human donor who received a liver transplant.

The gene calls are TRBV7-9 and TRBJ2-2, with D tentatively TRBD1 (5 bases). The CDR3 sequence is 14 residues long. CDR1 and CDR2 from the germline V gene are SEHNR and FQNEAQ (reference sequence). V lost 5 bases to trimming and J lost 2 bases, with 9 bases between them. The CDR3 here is CASSTDSNTGELFF. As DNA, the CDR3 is TGTGCCAGCAGCACCGACAGCAACACCGGGGAGCTGTTTTTT.

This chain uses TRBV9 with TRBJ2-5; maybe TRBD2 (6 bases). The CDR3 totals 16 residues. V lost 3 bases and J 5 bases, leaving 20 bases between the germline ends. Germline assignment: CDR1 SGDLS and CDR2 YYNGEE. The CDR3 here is CASSAYQGGPVETQYF. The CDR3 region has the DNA TGTGCCAGCAGCGCTTATCAAGGAGGGCCGGTCGAGACCCAGTACTTC.

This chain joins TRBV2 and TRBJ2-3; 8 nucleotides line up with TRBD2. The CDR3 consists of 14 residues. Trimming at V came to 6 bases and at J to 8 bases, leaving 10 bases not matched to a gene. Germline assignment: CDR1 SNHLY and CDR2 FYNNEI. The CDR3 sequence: CASRPESGSATQYF. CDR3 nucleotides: TGTGCCAGCAGACCCGAAAGCGGGAGCGCTACGCAGTATTTT. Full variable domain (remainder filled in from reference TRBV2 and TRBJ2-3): EPEVTQTPSHQVTQMGQEVILRCVPISNHLYFYWYRQILGQKVEFLVSFYNNEISEKSEIFDDQFSVERPDGSNFTLKIRSTKLEDSAMYFCASRPESGSATQYFGPGTRLTVL.

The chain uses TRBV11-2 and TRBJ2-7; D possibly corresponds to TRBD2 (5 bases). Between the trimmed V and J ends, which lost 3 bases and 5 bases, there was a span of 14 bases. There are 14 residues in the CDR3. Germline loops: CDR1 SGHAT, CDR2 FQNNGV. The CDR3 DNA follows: TGTGCCAGCAGCTTCCAGGACTCCCGTGACGAGCAGTACTTC. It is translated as CASSFQDSRDEQYF.

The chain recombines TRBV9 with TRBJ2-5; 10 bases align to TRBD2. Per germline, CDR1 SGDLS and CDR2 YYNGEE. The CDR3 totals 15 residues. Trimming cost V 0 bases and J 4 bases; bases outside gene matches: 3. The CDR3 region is CASSVGRTSGETQYF. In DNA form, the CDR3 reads TGTGCCAGCAGCGTAGGTAGGACTAGCGGAGAGACCCAGTACTTC.

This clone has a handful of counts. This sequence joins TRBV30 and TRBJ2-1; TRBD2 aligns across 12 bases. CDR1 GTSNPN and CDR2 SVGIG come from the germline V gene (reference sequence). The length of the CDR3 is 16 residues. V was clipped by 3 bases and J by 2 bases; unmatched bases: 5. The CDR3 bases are TGTGCCTGGAGGCCTCTAGCGGGAGGGGCCTACAATGAGCAGTTCTTC. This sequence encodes CAWRPLAGGAYNEQFF.

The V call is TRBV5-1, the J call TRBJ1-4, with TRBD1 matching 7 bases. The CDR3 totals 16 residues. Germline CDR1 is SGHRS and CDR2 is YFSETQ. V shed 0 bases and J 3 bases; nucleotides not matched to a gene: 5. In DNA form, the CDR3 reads TGCGCCAGCAGCTTGGGGACAGGAGCCCCTAATGAAAAACTGTTTTTT. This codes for CASSLGTGAPNEKLFF.

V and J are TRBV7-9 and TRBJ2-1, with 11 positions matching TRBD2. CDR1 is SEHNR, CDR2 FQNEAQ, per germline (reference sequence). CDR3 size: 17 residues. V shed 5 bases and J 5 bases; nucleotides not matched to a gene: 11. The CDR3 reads CASSLRTGTSGDNEQFF. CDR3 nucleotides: TGTGCCAGCAGCCTCCGAACCGGGACTAGCGGCGACAATGAGCAGTTCTTC. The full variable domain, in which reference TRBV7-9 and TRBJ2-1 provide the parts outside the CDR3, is DTGVSQNPRHKITKRGQNVTFRCDPISEHNRLYWYRQTLGQGPEFLTYFQNEAQLEKSRLLSDRFSAERPKGSFSTLEIQRTEQGDSAMYLCASSLRTGTSGDNEQFFGPGTRLTVL.

Here the CDR3 DNA reads TGTGCCAGCAGTCCCCTGGACACGAACCAAGAGACCCAGTACTTC. Amino acid sequence: CASSPLDTNQETQYF. This chain links TRBV28 with TRBJ2-5; the D gene is possibly TRBD1 (5 bases). The CDR3 totals 15 residues. Germline V gene lookup returns CDR1 MDHEN and CDR2 SYDVKM. Deletions cut 5 bases from V and 0 bases from J, with 13 bases between.

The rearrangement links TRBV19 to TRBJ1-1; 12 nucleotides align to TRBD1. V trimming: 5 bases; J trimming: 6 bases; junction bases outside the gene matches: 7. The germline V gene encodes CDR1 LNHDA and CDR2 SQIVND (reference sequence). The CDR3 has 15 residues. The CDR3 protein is CASSFGTGGSAEAFF. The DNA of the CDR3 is TGTGCCAGTAGTTTCGGGACAGGGGGCAGCGCTGAAGCTTTCTTT.